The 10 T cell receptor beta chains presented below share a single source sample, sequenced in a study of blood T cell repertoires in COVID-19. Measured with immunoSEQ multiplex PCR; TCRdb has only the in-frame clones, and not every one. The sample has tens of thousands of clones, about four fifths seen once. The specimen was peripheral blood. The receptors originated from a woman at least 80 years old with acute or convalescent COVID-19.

CDR3 bases: TGTGCCAGCAGTTTCCCGGACAGGAACGAGCAGTACTTC. Amino acids: CASSFPDRNEQYF. V gene TRBV28 combines with J gene TRBJ2-7, with 7 bases identical to TRBD1. The V gene's germline CDR1 is MDHEN and CDR2 SYDVKM. This CDR3 comprises 13 residues. V lost 3 bases to trimming and J lost 5 bases; unmatched junction nucleotides: 4.

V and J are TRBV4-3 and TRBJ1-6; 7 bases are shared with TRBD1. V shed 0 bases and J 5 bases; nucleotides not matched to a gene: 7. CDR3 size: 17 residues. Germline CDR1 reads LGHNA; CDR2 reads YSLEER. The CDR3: CASSQDRGTVNNSPLHF. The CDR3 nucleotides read TGCGCCAGCAGCCAAGATCGGGGGACAGTGAATAATTCACCCCTCCACTTT.

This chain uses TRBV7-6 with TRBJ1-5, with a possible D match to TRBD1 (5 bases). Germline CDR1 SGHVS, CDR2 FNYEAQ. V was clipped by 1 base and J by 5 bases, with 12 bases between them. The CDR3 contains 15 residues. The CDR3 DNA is TGTGCCAGCAGCTTAGGAGCAGGGAGGGATCAGCCCCAGCATTTT. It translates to CASSLGAGRDQPQHF.

The CDR3 spells CASSRDFGTQYF. The DNA of the CDR3 is TGTGCCAGTAGCCGGGACTTTGGGACCCAGTACTTC. The genes are TRBV19 and TRBJ2-5, with D maybe TRBD2 (6 bases). The CDR3 consists of 12 residues. CDR1 and CDR2 (germline): LNHDA, SQIVND (reference sequence). Trimming stripped 6 bases from V and 7 bases from J, with 12 bases between. The entire variable domain, with the rest obtained from reference TRBV19 and TRBJ2-5, is as follows: DGGITQSPKYLFRKEGQNVTLSCEQNLNHDAMYWYRQDPGQGLRLIYYSQIVNDFQKGDIAEGYSVSREKKESFPLTVTSAQKNPTAFYLCASSRDFGTQYFGPGTRLLVL.

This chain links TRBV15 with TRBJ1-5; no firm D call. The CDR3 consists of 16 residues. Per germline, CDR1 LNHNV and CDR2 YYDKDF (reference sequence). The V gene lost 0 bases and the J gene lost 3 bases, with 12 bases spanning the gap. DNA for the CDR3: TGTGCCACCAGCAGAGATTTGGGAGTTCCCAATCAGCCCCAGCATTTT. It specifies CATSRDLGVPNQPQHF.

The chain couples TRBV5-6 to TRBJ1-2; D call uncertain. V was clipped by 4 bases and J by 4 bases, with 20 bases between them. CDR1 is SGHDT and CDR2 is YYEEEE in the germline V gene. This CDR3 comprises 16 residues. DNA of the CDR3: TGTGCCAGCAGCCCCGGGGTGGTTCAGGCGGGCTATGGCTACACCTTC. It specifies CASSPGVVQAGYGYTF.

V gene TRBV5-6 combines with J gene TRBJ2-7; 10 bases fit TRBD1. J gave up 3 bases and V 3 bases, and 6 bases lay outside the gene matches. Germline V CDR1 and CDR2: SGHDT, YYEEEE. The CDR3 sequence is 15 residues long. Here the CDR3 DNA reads TGTGCCAGCAGCTCAGGGACAGGGGTAGGCTACGAGCAGTACTTC. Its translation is CASSSGTGVGYEQYF.

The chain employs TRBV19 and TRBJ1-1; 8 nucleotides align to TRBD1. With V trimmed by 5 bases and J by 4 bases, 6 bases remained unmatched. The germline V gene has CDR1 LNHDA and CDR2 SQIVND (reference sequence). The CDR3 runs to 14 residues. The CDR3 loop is CASSLRTGTTEAFF. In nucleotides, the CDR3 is TGTGCCAGTAGTCTCAGGACAGGGACCACTGAAGCTTTCTTT. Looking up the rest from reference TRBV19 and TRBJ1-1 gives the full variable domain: DGGITQSPKYLFRKEGQNVTLSCEQNLNHDAMYWYRQDPGQGLRLIYYSQIVNDFQKGDIAEGYSVSREKKESFPLTVTSAQKNPTAFYLCASSLRTGTTEAFFGQGTRLTVV.

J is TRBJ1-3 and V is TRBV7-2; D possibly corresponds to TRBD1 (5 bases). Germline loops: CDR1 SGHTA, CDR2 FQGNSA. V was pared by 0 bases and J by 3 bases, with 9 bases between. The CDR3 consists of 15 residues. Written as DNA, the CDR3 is TGTGCCAGCAGCTTAGCGCAGGGTAATGGAAACACCATATATTTT. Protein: CASSLAQGNGNTIYF.

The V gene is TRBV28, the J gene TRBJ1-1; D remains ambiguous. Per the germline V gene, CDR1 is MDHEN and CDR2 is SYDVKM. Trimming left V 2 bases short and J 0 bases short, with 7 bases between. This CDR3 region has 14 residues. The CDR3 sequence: CASSLTGMNTEAFF. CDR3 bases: TGTGCCAGCAGTTTAACGGGGATGAACACTGAAGCTTTCTTT.